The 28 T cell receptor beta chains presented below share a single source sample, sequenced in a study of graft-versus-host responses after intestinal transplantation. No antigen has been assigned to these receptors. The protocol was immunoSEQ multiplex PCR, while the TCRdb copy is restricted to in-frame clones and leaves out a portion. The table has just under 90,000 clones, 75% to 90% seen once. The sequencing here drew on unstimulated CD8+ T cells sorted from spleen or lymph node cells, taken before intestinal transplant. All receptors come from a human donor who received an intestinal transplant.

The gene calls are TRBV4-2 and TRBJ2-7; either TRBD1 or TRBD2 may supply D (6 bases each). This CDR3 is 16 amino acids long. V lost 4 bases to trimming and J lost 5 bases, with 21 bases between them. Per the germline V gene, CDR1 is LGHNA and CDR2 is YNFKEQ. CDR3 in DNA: TGTGCCAGCAGCCTTTGGAGGGGGGCCGGACGGGACGAGCAGTACTTC. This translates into CASSLWRGAGRDEQYF.

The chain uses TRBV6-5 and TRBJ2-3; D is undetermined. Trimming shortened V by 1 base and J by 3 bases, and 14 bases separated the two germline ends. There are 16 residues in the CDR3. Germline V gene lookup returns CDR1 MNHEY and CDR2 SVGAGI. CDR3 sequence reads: CASSYFRTSGTDTQYF. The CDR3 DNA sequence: TGTGCCAGCAGTTACTTTCGGACCAGTGGGACAGATACGCAGTATTTT.

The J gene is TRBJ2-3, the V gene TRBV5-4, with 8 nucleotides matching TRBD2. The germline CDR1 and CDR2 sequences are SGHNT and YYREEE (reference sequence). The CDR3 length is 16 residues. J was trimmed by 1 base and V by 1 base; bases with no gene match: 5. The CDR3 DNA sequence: TGTGCCAGCAGCTTGAGCGGGAGCTACGGCACAGATACGCAGTATTTT. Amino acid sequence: CASSLSGSYGTDTQYF.

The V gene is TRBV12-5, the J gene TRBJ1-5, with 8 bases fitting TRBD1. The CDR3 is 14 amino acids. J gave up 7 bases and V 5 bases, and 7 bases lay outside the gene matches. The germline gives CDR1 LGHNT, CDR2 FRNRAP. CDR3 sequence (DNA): TGTGCTAGTGGTCCTGGGACAGGAATACAGCCCCAGCATTTT. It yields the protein CASGPGTGIQPQHF. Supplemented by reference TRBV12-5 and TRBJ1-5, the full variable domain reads DARVTQTPRHKVTEMGQEVTMRCQPILGHNTVFWYRQTMMQGLELLAYFRNRAPLDDSGMPKDRFSAEMPDATLATLKIQPSEPRDSAVYFCASGPGTGIQPQHFGDGTRLSIL.

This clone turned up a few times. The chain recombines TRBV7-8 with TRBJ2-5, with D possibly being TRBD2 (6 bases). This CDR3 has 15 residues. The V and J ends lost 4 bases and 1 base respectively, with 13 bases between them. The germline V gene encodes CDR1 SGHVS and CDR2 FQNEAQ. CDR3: CASSSGGGVQETQYF. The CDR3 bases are TGTGCCAGCAGCTCCGGGGGAGGTGTCCAAGAGACCCAGTACTTC.

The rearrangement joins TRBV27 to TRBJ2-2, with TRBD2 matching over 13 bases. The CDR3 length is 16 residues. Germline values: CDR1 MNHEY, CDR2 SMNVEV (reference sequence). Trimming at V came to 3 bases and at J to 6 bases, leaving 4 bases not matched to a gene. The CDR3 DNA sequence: TGTGCCAGCAGTTTTAGTACTAGCGGGAGGGCCGGGGAGCTGTTTTTT. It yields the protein CASSFSTSGRAGELFF.

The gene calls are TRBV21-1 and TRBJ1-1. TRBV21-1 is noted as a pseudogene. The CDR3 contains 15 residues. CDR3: CASSPSYESTTEAFF. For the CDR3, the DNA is TGTGCCAGCAGCCCCAGCTATGAGAGTACCACTGAAGCTTTCTTT.

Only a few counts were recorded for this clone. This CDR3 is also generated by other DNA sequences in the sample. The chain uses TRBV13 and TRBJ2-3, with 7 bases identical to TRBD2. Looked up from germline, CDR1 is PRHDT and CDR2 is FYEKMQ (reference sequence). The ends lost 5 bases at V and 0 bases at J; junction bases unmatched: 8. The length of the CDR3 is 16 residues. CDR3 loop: CASSLSLSGSTDTQYF. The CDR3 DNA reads TGTGCCAGCAGCCTCTCGCTTAGCGGGAGCACAGATACGCAGTATTTT.

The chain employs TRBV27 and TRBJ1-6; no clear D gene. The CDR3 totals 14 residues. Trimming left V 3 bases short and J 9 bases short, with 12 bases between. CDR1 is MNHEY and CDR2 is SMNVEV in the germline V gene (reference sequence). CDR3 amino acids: CASSFGSEGSPLHF. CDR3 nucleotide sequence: TGTGCCAGCAGTTTTGGGTCGGAAGGTTCACCCCTCCACTTT.

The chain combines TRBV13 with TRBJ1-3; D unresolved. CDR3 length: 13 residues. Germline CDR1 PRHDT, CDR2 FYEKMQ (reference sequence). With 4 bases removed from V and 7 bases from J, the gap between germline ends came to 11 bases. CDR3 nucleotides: TGTGCCAGCAGCTCTCCAATTTCGAACACCATATATTTT. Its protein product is CASSSPISNTIYF.

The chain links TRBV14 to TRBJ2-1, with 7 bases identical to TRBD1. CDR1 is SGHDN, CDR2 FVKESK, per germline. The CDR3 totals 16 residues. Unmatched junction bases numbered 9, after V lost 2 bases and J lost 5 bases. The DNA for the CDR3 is TGTGCCAGCAGCCAATTCGGACAGGCCCCCGACAATGAGCAGTTCTTC. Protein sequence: CASSQFGQAPDNEQFF.

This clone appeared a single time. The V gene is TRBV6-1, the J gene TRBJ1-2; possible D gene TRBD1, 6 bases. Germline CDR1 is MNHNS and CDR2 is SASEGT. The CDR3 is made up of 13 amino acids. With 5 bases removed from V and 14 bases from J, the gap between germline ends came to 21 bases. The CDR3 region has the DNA TGTGCCAGCAGTTATGGGAAGGGGGATTGTGATACCTTC. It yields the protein CASSYGKGDCDTF.

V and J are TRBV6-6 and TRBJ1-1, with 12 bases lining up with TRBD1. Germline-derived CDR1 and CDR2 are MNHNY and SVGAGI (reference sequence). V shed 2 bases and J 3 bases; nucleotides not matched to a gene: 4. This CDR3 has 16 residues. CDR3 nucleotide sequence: TGTGCCAGCAGTTACGGGACAGGGGGCTTCGACACTGAAGCTTTCTTT. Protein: CASSYGTGGFDTEAFF.

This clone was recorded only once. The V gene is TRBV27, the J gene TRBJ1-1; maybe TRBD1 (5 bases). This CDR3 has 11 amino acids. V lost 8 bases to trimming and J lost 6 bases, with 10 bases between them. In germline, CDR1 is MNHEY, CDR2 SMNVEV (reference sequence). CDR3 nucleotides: TGTGCCAGCCAGGGCCGCGCTGAAGCTTTCTTT. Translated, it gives CASQGRAEAFF.

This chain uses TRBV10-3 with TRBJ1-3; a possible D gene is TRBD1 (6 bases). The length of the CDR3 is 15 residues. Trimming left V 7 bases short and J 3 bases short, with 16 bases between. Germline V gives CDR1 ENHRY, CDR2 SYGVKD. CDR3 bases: TGTGCCATCAACGGGGGGCCCTCTCGTGGAAACACCATATATTTT. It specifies CAINGGPSRGNTIYF.

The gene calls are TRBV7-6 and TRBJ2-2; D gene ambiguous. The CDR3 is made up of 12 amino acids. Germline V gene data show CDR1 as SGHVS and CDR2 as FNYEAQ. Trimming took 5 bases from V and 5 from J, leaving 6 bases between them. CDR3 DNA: TGTGCCAGCAGCCCGGATACCGGGGAGCTGTTTTTT. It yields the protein CASSPDTGELFF.

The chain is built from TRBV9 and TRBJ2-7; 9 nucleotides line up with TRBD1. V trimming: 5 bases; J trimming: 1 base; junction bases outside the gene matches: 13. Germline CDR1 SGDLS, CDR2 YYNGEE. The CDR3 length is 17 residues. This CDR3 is CASRSDRGNKRSYEQYF. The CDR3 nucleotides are TGTGCCAGCAGATCGGACAGGGGTAATAAGAGGTCCTACGAGCAGTACTTC.

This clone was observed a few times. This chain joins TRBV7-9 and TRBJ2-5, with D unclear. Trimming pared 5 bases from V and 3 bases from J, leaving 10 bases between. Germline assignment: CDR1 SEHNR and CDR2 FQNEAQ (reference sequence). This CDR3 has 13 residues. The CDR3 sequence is CASSPRNEETQYF. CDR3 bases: TGTGCCAGCAGCCCCCGAAATGAAGAGACCCAGTACTTC.

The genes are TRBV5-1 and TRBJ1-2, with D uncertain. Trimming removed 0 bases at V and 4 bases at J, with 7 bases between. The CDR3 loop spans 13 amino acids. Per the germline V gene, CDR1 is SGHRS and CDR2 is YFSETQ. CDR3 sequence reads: CASSLEPGYGYTF. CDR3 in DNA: TGCGCCAGCAGCTTGGAGCCGGGCTATGGCTACACCTTC.

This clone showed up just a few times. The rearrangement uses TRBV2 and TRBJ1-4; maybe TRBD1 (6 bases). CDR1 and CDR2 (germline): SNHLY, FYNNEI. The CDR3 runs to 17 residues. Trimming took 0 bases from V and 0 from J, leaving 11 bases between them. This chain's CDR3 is CASSEARGGPTNEKLFF. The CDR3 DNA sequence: TGTGCCAGCAGTGAAGCACGGGGGGGGCCAACTAATGAAAAACTGTTTTTT.

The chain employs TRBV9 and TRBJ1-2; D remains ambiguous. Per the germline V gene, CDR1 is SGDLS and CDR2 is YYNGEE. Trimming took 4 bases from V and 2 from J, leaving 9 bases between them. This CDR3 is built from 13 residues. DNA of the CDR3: TGTGCCAGCAGCTCCCCCATAAACTATGGCTACACCTTC. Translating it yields CASSSPINYGYTF.

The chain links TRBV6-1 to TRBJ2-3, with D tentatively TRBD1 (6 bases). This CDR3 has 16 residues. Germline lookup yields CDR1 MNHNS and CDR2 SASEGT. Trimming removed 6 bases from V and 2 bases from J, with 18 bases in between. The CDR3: CASREPTGHHTDTQYF. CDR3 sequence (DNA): TGTGCCAGCAGGGAACCTACAGGGCACCACACAGATACGCAGTATTTT.

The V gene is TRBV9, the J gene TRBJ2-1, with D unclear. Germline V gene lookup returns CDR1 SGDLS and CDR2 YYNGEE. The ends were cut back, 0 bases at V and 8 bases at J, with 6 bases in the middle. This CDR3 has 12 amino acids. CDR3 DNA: TGTGCCAGCAGCGTAGGTCTGCATGAGCAGTTCTTC. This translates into CASSVGLHEQFF.

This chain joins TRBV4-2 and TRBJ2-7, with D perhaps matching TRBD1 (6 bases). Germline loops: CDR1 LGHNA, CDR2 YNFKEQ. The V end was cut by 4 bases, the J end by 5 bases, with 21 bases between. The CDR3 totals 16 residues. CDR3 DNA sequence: TGTGCCAGCAGCCCACTCGACACAGGGTTTTGGAACGAGCAGTACTTC. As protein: CASSPLDTGFWNEQYF.

The CDR3 loop is CASSDPGDRVTDTQYF. DNA of the CDR3: TGTGCCAGCAGTGACCCGGGGGACAGGGTAACAGATACGCAGTATTTT. The chain joins TRBV6-1 to TRBJ2-3; 9 positions agree with TRBD1. Germline CDR1 reads MNHNS; CDR2 reads SASEGT. This CDR3 comprises 16 residues. The V segment lost 3 bases and the J segment 3 bases; nucleotides outside the gene matches: 7.

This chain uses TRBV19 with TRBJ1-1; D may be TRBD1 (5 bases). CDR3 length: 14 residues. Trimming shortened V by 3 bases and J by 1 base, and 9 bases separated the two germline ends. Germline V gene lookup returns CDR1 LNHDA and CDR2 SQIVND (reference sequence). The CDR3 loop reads CASSIDSTNTEAFF. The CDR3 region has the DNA TGTGCCAGTAGTATCGACAGCACGAACACTGAAGCTTTCTTT.

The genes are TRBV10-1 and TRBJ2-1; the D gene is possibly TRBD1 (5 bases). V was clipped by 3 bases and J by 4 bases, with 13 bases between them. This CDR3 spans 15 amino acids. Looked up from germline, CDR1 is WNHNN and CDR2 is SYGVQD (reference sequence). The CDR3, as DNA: TGCGCCAGCAGTGAAGACAGCACACCTTACAATGAGCAGTTCTTC. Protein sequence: CASSEDSTPYNEQFF.

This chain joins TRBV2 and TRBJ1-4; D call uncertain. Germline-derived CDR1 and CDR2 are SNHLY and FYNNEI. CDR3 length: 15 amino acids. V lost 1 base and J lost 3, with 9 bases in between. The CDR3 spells CASSEGPAANEKLFF. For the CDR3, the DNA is TGTGCCAGCAGTGAAGGGCCAGCAGCTAATGAAAAACTGTTTTTT. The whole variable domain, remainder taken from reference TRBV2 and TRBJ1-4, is EPEVTQTPSHQVTQMGQEVILRCVPISNHLYFYWYRQILGQKVEFLVSFYNNEISEKSEIFDDQFSVERPDGSNFTLKIRSTKLEDSAMYFCASSEGPAANEKLFFGSGTQLSVL.